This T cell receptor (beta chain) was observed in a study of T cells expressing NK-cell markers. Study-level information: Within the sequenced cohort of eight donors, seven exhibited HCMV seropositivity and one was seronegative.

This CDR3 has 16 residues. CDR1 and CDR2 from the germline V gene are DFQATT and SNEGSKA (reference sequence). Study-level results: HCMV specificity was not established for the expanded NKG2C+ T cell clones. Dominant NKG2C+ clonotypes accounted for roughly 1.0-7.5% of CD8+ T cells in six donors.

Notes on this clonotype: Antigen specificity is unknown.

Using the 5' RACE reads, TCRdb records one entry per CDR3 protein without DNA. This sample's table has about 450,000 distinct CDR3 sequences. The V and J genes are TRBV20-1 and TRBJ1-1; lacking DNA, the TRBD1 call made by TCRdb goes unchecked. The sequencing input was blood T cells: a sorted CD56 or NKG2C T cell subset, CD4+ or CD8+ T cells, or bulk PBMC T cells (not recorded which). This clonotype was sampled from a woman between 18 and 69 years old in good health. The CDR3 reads CSAENLDRRGGTEAFF.